This is a list of T cell receptor beta chains from one sample in a study of high-grade serous ovarian cancer treatment subgroups. The assay was immunoSEQ multiplex PCR, and TCRdb's table has in-frame clones only and misses some. Seen here are around 15,000 clones, 73% observed once, and the top ten hold around 4.8%. The specimen was tumor tissue. The source of these receptors is a human donor with high-grade serous ovarian cancer. CDR3s include the opening cysteine and the closing phenylalanine or tryptophan. The D gene is left open where the match is weak. Rows may omit the clone size; those that give it use once, few, many or a size class.

length	size	V	J	D	DNA	CDR3
16	NA	TRBV11-2	TRBJ2-3	TRBD1	TGTGCCAGCAGCTTAGGACAGGGTCCTTTCACAGATACGCAGTATTTT	CASSLGQGPFTDTQYF
16	NA	TRBV18	TRBJ2-3	TRBD1	TGTGCCAGCTCACCAAGGGACAGGGGGCGCACAGATACGCAGTATTTT	CASSPRDRGRTDTQYF
14	NA	TRBV28	TRBJ2-2	TRBD1	TGTGCCAGCATCCAGGGGGATTTGATCGGGGAGCTGTTTTTT	CASIQGDLIGELFF
17	NA	TRBV27	TRBJ1-5	NA	TGTGCCAGCAGTTTAAGGATCGGCAGGGGCTTCAATCAGCCCCAGCATTTT	CASSLRIGRGFNQPQHF
16	NA	TRBV7-3	TRBJ2-3	NA	TGTGCCAGCAGCCCCCGGGCAGGAGGCGGCACAGATACGCAGTATTTT	CASSPRAGGGTDTQYF
13	NA	TRBV7-9	TRBJ2-7	TRBD2	TGTGCCAGCTTAGGGGGACTAGCGTTCGAGCAGTACTTC	CASLGGLAFEQYF
14	NA	TRBV10-2	TRBJ2-1	TRBD2	TGCGCCAGCAGTGACCGGGGGGAGGGCAATGAGCAGTTCTTC	CASSDRGEGNEQFF
15	NA	TRBV5-4	TRBJ1-6	TRBD1	TGTGCCAGCAGCACGCGACAGGGGGTGGGTTCACCCCTCCACTTT	CASSTRQGVGSPLHF
13	NA	TRBV11-1	TRBJ2-5	TRBD1	TGTGCCAGCAGCACAGGACAGGGCGGGACCCAGTACTTC	CASSTGQGGTQYF
15	once	TRBV2	TRBJ2-5	TRBD2	TGTGCCAGCAGGACGGGACTAGCGGGCAAAGAGACCCAGTACTTC	CASRTGLAGKETQYF
14	NA	TRBV7-2	TRBJ1-2	NA	TGTGCCAGCAGCTATGCCGGGACATCATATGGCTACACCTTC	CASSYAGTSYGYTF
18	NA	TRBV19	TRBJ1-5	TRBD1	TGTGCCAGTAGTATATACAGGGGGTACGGTTATAGCAATCAGCCCCAGCATTTT	CASSIYRGYGYSNQPQHF
16	once	TRBV5-8	TRBJ2-2	TRBD2	TGTGCCAGCAGCCCGGAAGCGGGGCGGAACACCGGGGAGCTGTTTTTT	CASSPEAGRNTGELFF
15	NA	TRBV5-4	TRBJ2-1	TRBD2	TGTGCCAGCAGGTCTAGCGGGGGGGCCGTTCGTGAGCAGTTCTTC	CASRSSGGAVREQFF
12	NA	TRBV9	TRBJ1-6	NA	TGTGCCAGCAGCGTTCTTAATTCACCCCTCCACTTT	CASSVLNSPLHF
14	NA	TRBV5-6	TRBJ1-4	NA	TGTGCCAGCAGCGTCTCGGGAGGTAATGAAAAACTGTTTTTT	CASSVSGGNEKLFF
16	NA	TRBV9	TRBJ1-2	TRBD1	TGTGCCAGCAGCGTCGGACAGGGAGGGTGGGTCTCTGGCTACACCTTC	CASSVGQGGWVSGYTF
17	NA	TRBV6-4	TRBJ1-2	NA	TGTGCCAGCAGTGACGGGGACGAGGGACTGAGCAACTATGGCTACACCTTC	CASSDGDEGLSNYGYTF
14	NA	TRBV19	TRBJ1-6	NA	TGTGCCAGTAGTATTGGTCAGGAGTTTTCACCCCTCCACTTT	CASSIGQEFSPLHF
12	NA	TRBV6-1	TRBJ2-5	TRBD1	TGTGCCAGCAGTGGGGGACAGGCCGTTGGGTACTTC	CASSGGQAVGYF
19	once	TRBV18	TRBJ2-6	NA	TGTGCCAGCTCACGCGACGGGGGAGGAGGTGCGGCGGGGGCCAACGTCCTGACTTTC	CASSRDGGGGAAGANVLTF
16	NA	TRBV5-6	TRBJ1-5	NA	TGTGCCAGCAGCTTGGGGGGACGGGGCCCAGATCAGCCCCAGCATTTT	CASSLGGRGPDQPQHF
21	few	TRBV5-3	TRBJ2-3	TRBD2	TGTGCCAGAAGCTTGGCCCCCGGGACTAGCGGGTACGGACCTACCGCAGATACGCAGTATTTT	CARSLAPGTSGYGPTADTQYF
17	NA	TRBV9	TRBJ2-7	NA	TGTGCCAGCAGCGCCCGCCCGACAGCCAATCCCCCGTACGAGCAGTACTTC	CASSARPTANPPYEQYF
15	NA	TRBV2	TRBJ1-5	NA	TGTGCCAGCAGTGGCCAGACTCAGGGGAGTCAGCCCCAGCATTTT	CASSGQTQGSQPQHF
14	NA	TRBV6-1	TRBJ2-2	TRBD2	TGTGCCAGCAGTGGACGGGGGGAGGCCGGGGAGCTGTTTTTT	CASSGRGEAGELFF